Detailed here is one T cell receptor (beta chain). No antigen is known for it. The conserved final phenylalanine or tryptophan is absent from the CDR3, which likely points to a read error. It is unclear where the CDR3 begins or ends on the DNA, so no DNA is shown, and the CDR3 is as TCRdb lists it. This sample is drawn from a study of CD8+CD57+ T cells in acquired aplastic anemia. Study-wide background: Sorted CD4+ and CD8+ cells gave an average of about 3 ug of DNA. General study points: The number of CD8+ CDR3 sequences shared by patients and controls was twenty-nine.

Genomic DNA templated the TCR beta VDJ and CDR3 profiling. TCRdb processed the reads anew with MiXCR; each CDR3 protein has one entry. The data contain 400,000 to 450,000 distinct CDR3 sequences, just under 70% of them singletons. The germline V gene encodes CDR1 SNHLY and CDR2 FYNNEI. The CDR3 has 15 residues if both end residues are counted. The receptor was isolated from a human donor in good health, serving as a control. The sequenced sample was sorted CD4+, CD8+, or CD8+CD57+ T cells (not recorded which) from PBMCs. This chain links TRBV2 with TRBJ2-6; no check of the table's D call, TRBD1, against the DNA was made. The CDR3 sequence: CATGTVYSAPLHFGN.